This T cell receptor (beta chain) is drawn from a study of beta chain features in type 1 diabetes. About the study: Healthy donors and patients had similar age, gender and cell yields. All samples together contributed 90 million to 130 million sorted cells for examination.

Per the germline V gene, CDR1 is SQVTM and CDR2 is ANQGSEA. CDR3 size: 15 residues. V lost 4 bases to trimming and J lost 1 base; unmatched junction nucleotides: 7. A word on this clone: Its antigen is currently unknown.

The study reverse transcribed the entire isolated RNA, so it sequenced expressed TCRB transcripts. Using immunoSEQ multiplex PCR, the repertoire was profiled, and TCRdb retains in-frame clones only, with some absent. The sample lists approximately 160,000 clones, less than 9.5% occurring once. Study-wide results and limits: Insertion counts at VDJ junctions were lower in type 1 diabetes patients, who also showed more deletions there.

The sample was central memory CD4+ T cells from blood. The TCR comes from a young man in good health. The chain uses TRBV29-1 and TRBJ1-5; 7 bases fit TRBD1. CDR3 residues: CSVAWDSESNQPQHF. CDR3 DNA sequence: TGCAGCGTTGCCTGGGACAGTGAAAGCAATCAGCCCCAGCATTTT.